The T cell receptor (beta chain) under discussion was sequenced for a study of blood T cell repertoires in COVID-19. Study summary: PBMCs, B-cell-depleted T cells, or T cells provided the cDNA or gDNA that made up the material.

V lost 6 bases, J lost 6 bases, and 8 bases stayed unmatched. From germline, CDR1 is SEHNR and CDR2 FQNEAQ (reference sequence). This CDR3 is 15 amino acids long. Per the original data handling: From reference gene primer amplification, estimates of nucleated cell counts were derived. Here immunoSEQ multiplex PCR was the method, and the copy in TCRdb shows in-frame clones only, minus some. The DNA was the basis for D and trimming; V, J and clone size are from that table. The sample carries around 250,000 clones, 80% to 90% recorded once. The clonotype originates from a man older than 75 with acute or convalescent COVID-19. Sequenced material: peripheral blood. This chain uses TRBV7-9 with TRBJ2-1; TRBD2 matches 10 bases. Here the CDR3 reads CASSFPSGSRNEQFF. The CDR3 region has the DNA TGTGCCAGCAGTTTCCCTAGCGGGAGTCGCAATGAGCAGTTCTTC.